This T cell receptor beta chain was retrieved from a study of cytomegalovirus exposure and HLA in healthy donors. Study-wide findings and caveats: Later on, analysis showed that most CMV-associated TCR beta chains appeared to be HLA-restricted.

V lost 5 bases and J lost 2; bases outside the gene matches: 0. Germline CDR1 reads SGHVS; CDR2 reads FQNEAQ. The CDR3 is 13 amino acids. It was with 60 Vbeta and 13 Jbeta primers that the PCR ran. Produced via immunoSEQ multiplex PCR; TCRdb's table is partial and in-frame only. The profile shows 90,000 or so clones, nearly 70% of them singletons. This clone was picked up one time. Its antigen is not known. The V call is TRBV7-8, the J call TRBJ1-5; 7 nucleotides match TRBD1. The sequenced sample was PBMCs. The TCR comes from a man in his forties or fifties in good health and CMV-seronegative. CDR3 sequence (DNA): TGTGCCAGCAGCACAGGGGGCAATCAGCCCCAGCATTTT. Amino acid sequence: CASSTGGNQPQHF.